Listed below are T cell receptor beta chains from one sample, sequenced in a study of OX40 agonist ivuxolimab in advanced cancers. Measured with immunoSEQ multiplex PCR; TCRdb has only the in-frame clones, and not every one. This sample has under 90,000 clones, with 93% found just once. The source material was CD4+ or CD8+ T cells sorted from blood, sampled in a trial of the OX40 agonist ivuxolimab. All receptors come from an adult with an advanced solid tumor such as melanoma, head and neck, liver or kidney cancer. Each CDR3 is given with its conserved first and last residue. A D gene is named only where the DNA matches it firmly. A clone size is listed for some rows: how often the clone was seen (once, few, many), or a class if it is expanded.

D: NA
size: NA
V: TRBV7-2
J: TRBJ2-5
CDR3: CASTETAGRGETQYF
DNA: TGTGCCAGCACCGAGACGGCAGGAAGGGGAGAGACCCAGTACTTC

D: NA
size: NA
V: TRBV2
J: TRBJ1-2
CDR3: CASSGGSSAIDGYTF
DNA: TGTGCCAGCAGTGGCGGGTCGTCCGCCATCGATGGCTACACCTTC

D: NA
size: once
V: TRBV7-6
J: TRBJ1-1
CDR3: CASSLDGVTEAFF
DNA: TGTGCCAGCAGCCTTGACGGGGTCACTGAAGCTTTCTTT

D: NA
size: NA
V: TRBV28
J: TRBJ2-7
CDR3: CASSATGSGYEQYF
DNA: TGTGCCAGCAGTGCCACGGGAAGTGGTTACGAGCAGTACTTC

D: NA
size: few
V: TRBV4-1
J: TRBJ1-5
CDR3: CASTMADSGGQPQHF
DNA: TGCGCCAGCACGATGGCGGACAGCGGAGGACAGCCCCAGCATTTT

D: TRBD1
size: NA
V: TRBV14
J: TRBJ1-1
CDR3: CASSQVPIQGANTEAFF
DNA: TGTGCCAGCAGCCAAGTACCAATACAGGGGGCAAACACTGAAGCTTTCTTT

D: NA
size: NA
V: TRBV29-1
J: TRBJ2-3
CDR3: CSVHAGASELVDTQYF
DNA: TGCAGCGTGCACGCCGGGGCTAGCGAGTTGGTAGATACGCAGTATTTT

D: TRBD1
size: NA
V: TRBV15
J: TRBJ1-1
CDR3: CATSSRGLTEAFF
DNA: TGTGCCACCAGCAGCAGGGGGCTCACTGAAGCTTTCTTT

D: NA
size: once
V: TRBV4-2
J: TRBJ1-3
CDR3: CASSQGGPQTAIGNTIYF
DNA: TGTGCCAGCAGCCAAGGGGGTCCCCAAACTGCAATCGGAAACACCATATATTTT

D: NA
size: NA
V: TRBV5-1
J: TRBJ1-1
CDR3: CASSMGNTEAFF
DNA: TGCGCCAGCAGCATGGGGAACACTGAAGCTTTCTTT

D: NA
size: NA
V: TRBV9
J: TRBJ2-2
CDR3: CASSVGSRQFGELFF
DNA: TGTGCCAGCAGCGTAGGGAGCCGACAGTTCGGGGAGCTGTTTTTT

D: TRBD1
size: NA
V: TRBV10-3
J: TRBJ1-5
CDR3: CAIRGGQGGNQPQHF
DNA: TGTGCCATCAGGGGGGGACAGGGAGGCAATCAGCCCCAGCATTTT

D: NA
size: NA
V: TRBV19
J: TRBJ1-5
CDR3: CASIGSSNQPQHF
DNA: TGTGCCAGTATCGGCAGTAGCAATCAGCCCCAGCATTTT

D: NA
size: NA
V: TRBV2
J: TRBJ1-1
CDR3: CASSEYATALNTEAFF
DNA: TGTGCCAGCAGTGAGTATGCCACGGCCCTGAACACTGAAGCTTTCTTT

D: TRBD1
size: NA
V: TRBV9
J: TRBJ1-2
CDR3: CASRLLTGQGGHGYTF
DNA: TGTGCCAGCAGGCTCCTCACGGGACAGGGAGGACATGGCTACACCTTC

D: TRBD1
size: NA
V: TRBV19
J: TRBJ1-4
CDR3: CASRVGGVEKLFF
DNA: TGTGCCTCCCGGGTAGGGGGCGTTGAAAAACTGTTTTTT

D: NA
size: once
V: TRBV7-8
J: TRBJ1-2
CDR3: CASSPRRTDYGYTF
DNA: TGTGCCAGCAGCCCAAGAAGGACGGACTATGGCTACACCTTC

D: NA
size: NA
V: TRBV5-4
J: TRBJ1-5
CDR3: CASSFQGSDQPQHF
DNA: TGTGCCAGCAGCTTTCAGGGGTCCGATCAGCCCCAGCATTTT

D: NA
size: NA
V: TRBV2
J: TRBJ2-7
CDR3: CASRATYEQYF
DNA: TGTGCCAGCAGAGCCACCTACGAGCAGTACTTC

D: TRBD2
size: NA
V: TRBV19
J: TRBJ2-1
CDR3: CASSIDGTSGGSSYNEQFF
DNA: TGTGCCAGTAGTATAGACGGAACTAGCGGGGGGAGCTCCTACAATGAGCAGTTCTTC

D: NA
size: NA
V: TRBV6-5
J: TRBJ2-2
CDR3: CASTVGGAGELFF
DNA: TGTGCCAGCACCGTAGGTGGTGCCGGGGAGCTGTTTTTT

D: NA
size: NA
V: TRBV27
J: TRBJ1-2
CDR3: CASRAWQGTIGYTF
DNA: TGTGCCAGCAGAGCTTGGCAGGGGACGATTGGCTACACCTTC

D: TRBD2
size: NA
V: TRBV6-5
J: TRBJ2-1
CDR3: CASSYGLAGDNEQFF
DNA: TGTGCCAGCAGTTACGGGCTAGCGGGAGACAATGAGCAGTTCTTC

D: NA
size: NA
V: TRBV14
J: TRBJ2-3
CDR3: CASSQEDSGLTDTQYF
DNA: TGTGCCAGCAGCCAAGAGGACTCCGGACTCACAGATACGCAGTATTTT

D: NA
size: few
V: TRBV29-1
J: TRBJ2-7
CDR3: CSVVATRADFTYEQYF
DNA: TGCAGCGTTGTCGCGACCAGGGCAGATTTTACTTACGAGCAGTACTTC

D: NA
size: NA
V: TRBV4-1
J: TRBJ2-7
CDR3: CASSQDPFVPYEQYF
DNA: TGCGCCAGCAGCCAAGATCCGTTTGTTCCCTACGAGCAGTACTTC

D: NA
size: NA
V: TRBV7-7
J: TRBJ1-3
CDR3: CASSCGGLLKSSGNTIYF
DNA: TGTGCCAGCAGTTGCGGCGGGCTGCTGAAAAGCTCTGGAAACACCATATATTTT

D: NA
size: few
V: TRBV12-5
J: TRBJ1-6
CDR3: CASGLVGSPLHF
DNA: TGTGCTAGTGGCCTAGTAGGTTCACCCCTCCACTTT

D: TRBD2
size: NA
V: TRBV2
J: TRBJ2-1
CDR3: CAIPRGLRNEQFF
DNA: TGTGCCATCCCTCGGGGACTACGCAATGAGCAGTTCTTC

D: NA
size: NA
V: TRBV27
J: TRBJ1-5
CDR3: CASSQDRYLNQPQHF
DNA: TGTGCCAGCAGCCAAGACAGGTACCTCAATCAGCCCCAGCATTTT

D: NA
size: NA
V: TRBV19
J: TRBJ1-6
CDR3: CACTGSSYNSPLHF
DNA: TGTGCCTGTACAGGGAGCTCCTATAATTCACCCCTCCACTTT

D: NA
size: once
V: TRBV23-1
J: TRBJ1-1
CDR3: CASSLHVLMNTEAFF
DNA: TGCGCCAGCAGTTTACACGTTTTAATGAACACTGAAGCTTTCTTT

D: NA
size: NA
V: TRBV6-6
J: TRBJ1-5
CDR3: CASTIYGNQPQHF
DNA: TGTGCCAGCACAATTTACGGCAATCAGCCCCAGCATTTT

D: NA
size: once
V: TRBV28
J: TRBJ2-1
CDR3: CASSTGASSYNEQFF
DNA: TGTGCCAGCAGCACAGGAGCGAGCTCCTACAATGAGCAGTTCTTC

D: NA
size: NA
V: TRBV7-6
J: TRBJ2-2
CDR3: CASSLSGGATGELFF
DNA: TGTGCCAGCAGCTTATCGGGCGGGGCCACCGGGGAGCTGTTTTTT

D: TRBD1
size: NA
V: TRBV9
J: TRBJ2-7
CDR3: CASSVSRDRGDEQYF
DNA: TGTGCCAGCAGCGTAAGTCGTGACAGGGGGGACGAGCAGTACTTC

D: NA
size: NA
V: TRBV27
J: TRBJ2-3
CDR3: CASSLSRWSSSTDTQYF
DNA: TGTGCCAGCAGTTTATCGCGGTGGAGCTCTAGCACAGATACGCAGTATTTT